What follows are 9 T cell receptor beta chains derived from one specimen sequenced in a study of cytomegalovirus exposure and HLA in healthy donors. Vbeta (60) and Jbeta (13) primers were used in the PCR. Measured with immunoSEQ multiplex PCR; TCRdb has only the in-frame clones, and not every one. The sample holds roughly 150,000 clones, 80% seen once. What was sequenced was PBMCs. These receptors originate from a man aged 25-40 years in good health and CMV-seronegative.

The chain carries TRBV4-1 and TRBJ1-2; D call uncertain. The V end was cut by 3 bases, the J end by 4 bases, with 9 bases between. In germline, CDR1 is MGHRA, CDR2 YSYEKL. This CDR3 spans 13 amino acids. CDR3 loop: CASSHSGSYGYTF. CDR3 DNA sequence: TGCGCCAGCAGCCATTCGGGGTCCTATGGCTACACCTTC.

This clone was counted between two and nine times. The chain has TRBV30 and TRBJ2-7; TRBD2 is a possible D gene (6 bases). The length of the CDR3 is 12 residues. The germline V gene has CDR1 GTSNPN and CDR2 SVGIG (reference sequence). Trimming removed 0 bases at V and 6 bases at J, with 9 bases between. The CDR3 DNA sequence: TGTGCCTGGAGTGTACCGGGGGTCGAGCAGTACTTC. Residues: CAWSVPGVEQYF.

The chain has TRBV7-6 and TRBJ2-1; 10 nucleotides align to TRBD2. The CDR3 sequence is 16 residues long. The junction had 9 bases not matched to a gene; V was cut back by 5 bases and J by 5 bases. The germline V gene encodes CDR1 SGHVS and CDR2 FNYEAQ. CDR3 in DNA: TGTGCCAGCAGCGGAGGGGCTACTAGCGGGGACAATGAGCAGTTCTTC. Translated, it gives CASSGGATSGDNEQFF.

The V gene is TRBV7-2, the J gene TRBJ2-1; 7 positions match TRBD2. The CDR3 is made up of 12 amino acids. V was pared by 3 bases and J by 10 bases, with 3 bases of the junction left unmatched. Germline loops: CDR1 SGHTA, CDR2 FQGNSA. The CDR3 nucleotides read TGTGCCAGCAGCTTCAACGGGAGGGAGCAGTTCTTC. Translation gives CASSFNGREQFF.

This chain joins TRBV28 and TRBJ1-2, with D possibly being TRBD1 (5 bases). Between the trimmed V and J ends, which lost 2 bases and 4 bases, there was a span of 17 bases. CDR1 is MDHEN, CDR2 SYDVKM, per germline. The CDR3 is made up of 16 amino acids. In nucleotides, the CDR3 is TGTGCCAGCAGTTTAACCCACAAGGGGCAAGGCTATGGCTACACCTTC. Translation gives CASSLTHKGQGYGYTF.

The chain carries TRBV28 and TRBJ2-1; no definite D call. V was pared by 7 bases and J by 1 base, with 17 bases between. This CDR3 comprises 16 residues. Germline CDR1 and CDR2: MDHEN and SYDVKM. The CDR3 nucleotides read TGTGCCAGCATCGGGTCCTCCGCAGAATCCTACAATGAGCAGTTCTTC. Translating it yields CASIGSSAESYNEQFF.

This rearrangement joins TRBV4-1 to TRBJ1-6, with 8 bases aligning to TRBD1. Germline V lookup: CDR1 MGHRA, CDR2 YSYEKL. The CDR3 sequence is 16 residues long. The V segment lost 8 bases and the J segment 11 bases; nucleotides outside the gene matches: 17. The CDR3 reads CASRAGTGRFETPLHF. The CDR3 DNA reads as TGCGCCAGCCGAGCCGGGACAGGCCGTTTTGAAACACCCCTCCACTTT.

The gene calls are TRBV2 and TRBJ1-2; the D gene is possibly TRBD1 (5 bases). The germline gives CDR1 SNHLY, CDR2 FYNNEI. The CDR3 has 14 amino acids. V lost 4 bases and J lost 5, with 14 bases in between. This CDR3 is CASSGAGPRYGYTF. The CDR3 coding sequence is TGTGCCAGCAGTGGCGCAGGGCCCCGATATGGCTACACCTTC.

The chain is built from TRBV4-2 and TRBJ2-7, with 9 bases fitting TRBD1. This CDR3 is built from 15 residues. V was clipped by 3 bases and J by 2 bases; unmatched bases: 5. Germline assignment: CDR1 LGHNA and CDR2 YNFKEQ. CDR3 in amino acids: CASSQWTGDPYEQYF. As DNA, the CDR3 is TGTGCCAGCAGCCAGTGGACAGGGGACCCCTACGAGCAGTACTTC.